The 32 T cell receptor beta chains in this list originate from one sample, sequenced in a study of blood T cell repertoires in COVID-19. Repertoires were generated with immunoSEQ multiplex PCR, while TCRdb's copy carries only in-frame clones and drops some. This table holds about 130,000 clones, about four fifths found once. Specimen: peripheral blood. Receptors were obtained from a middle-aged man with active or convalescent COVID-19.

The rearrangement joins TRBV4-1 to TRBJ1-1, with 9 bases lining up with TRBD1. The CDR3 length is 19 residues. V lost 0 bases to trimming and J lost 10 bases; unmatched junction nucleotides: 21. Germline V gene sequence: CDR1 MGHRA, CDR2 YSYEKL. For the CDR3, the DNA is TGCGCCAGCAGCCAAGACCTCCATGGACAGGGGCAGGGTAGGAGTGGAGCTTTCTTT. It codes for CASSQDLHGQGQGRSGAFF.

This clone was seen a handful of times. The chain joins TRBV7-2 to TRBJ1-4; D ambiguous. Germline V gene sequence: CDR1 SGHTA, CDR2 FQGNSA. The CDR3 is 15 amino acids. Trimming took 1 base from V and 1 from J, leaving 7 bases between them. The CDR3 coding sequence is TGTGCCAGCAGCTTAGAAGGCGGAACTAATGAAAAACTGTTTTTT. Residues: CASSLEGGTNEKLFF.

This rearrangement joins TRBV3-1 (or the pseudogene TRBV3-2) to TRBJ1-3, with D tentatively TRBD1 (5 bases). Trimming took off 4 bases at V and 3 bases at J, with 7 bases between the two ends. From germline, CDR1 is LGHDT and CDR2 YNNKEL (reference sequence). The length of the CDR3 is 13 residues. The CDR3, as DNA: TGTGCCAGCAGCCCAGGGCATGGAAACACCATATATTTT. Its translation is CASSPGHGNTIYF.

The rearrangement links TRBV5-1 to TRBJ1-5; a possible D gene is TRBD1 (5 bases). Germline-derived CDR1 and CDR2 are SGHRS and YFSETQ. The length of the CDR3 is 14 residues. The V end was cut by 0 bases, the J end by 7 bases, with 11 bases between. CDR3 DNA: TGCGCCAGCAGCTTGGATGGGGGGGAACAGCCCCAGCATTTT. Its protein is CASSLDGGEQPQHF. The full variable domain, its missing parts supplied by reference TRBV5-1 and TRBJ1-5, is KAGVTQTPRYLIKTRGQQVTLSCSPISGHRSVSWYQQTPGQGLQFLFEYFSETQRNKGNFPGRFSGRQFSNSRSEMNVSTLELGDSALYLCASSLDGGEQPQHFGDGTRLSIL.

This clone was observed a few times. A much larger clone lies one base from this, so it may be a read error. The chain links TRBV2 to TRBJ2-3; 11 positions agree with TRBD2. This CDR3 contains 14 residues. V trimming: 3 bases; J trimming: 4 bases; junction bases outside the gene matches: 0. The V gene's germline CDR1 is SNHLY and CDR2 FYNNEI. The CDR3 loop is CASSDSGGADTQYF. The DNA for the CDR3 is TGTGCCAGCAGTGATAGCGGGGGGGCAGATACGCAGTATTTT.

The chain carries TRBV5-5 and TRBJ2-7, with D perhaps TRBD1 (5 bases). The CDR3 is made up of 13 amino acids. The ends were cut back, 5 bases at V and 5 bases at J, with 14 bases in the middle. The V gene's germline CDR1 is SGHKS and CDR2 YYEKEE (reference sequence). Written as DNA, the CDR3 is TGTGCCAGCAGAAGGACACCCCTGGACGAGCAGTACTTC. Translated: CASRRTPLDEQYF.

There are a few counts of this clone. This chain links TRBV9 with TRBJ2-1; D may be TRBD1 (6 bases). V was trimmed by 4 bases and J by 0 bases, leaving 17 bases between them. CDR1 and CDR2 from the germline V gene are SGDLS and YYNGEE. There are 17 residues in the CDR3. CDR3 DNA: TGTGCCAGCAGCAGCCCAGTAACAGGGAGCTCCTACAATGAGCAGTTCTTC. This encodes CASSSPVTGSSYNEQFF.

In the case of this clone: Mismatch with germline at one junction end may stem from a read error. V usage is TRBV5-1 and J usage is TRBJ2-7; D is perhaps TRBD2 (6 bases). The CDR3 totals 14 residues. Germline-derived CDR1 and CDR2 are SGHRS and YFSETQ. The CDR3 DNA follows: TGCGCCAGCAGCTGGGGGGATAAAGGGACCGCCGAAATCTTC. Its protein product is CASSWGDKGTAEIF.

The chain joins TRBV7-9 to TRBJ2-3; 7 bases fit TRBD2. The ends lost 4 bases at V and 2 bases at J; junction bases unmatched: 12. Germline V CDR1 and CDR2: SEHNR, FQNEAQ (reference sequence). This CDR3 has 17 amino acids. CDR3 loop: CASSSPGSGVPTDTQYF. CDR3 DNA: TGTGCCAGCAGCTCGCCGGGGAGCGGGGTTCCCACAGATACGCAGTATTTT.

V and J are TRBV20-1 and TRBJ1-2; tentatively, D is TRBD1 (5 bases). Trimming removed 7 bases from V and 7 bases from J, with 13 bases in between. Germline CDR1 and CDR2: DFQATT and SNEGSKA (reference sequence). This CDR3 region has 11 residues. CDR3 amino acids: CSGVGLGGYTF. The CDR3 DNA sequence: TGCAGTGGGGTGGGGCTTGGTGGCTACACCTTC.

The chain combines TRBV6-5 with TRBJ1-1, with D possibly being TRBD1 (5 bases). The germline V and J ends were trimmed by 6 bases and 0 bases, with 11 bases remaining between them. The germline gives CDR1 MNHEY, CDR2 SVGAGI. This CDR3 spans 14 amino acids. CDR3 region: CASRRDSMNTEAFF. For the CDR3, the DNA is TGTGCCAGCAGACGAGACAGCATGAACACTGAAGCTTTCTTT.

This chain connects TRBV29-1 to TRBJ2-5, with 10 bases matching TRBD2. J gave up 4 bases and V 4 bases, and 6 bases lay outside the gene matches. The V gene's germline CDR1 is SQVTM and CDR2 ANQGSEA. There are 14 residues in the CDR3. CDR3 nucleotides: TGCAGCGTTGTGCCAGCGGGGGGGCGAGAGACCCAGTACTTC. This translates into CSVVPAGGRETQYF.

V is TRBV5-1 and J is TRBJ1-6; D uncertain. CDR1 and CDR2 from the germline V gene are SGHRS and YFSETQ. Trimming cost V 4 bases and J 8 bases, with 19 bases left between them. The CDR3 contains 16 residues. CDR3 sequence reads: CASSPGESSLHSPLHF. The CDR3 DNA follows: TGCGCCAGCAGCCCTGGGGAGTCTTCCCTTCATTCACCCCTCCACTTT.

The gene calls are TRBV6-6 and TRBJ1-4; D remains ambiguous. CDR1 is MNHNY and CDR2 is SVGAGI in the germline V gene (reference sequence). V lost 6 bases and J lost 2, with 13 bases in between. The CDR3 has 15 residues. The CDR3 sequence: CASSNYGDTNEKLFF. CDR3 bases: TGTGCCAGCAGCAATTACGGAGACACTAATGAAAAACTGTTTTTT.

The table lists this clone with a count of one. This chain uses TRBV7-3 with TRBJ2-3; D is unclear. This CDR3 spans 14 amino acids. Germline CDR1 reads SGHTA; CDR2 reads FQGTGA. V was clipped by 5 bases and J by 2 bases, with 11 bases between them. The CDR3 bases are TGTGCCAGCAGCGGAGAAAGAGTCACAGATACGCAGTATTTT. Translating gives CASSGERVTDTQYF.

The chain joins TRBV19 to TRBJ1-4, with D perhaps matching TRBD1 (5 bases). Germline CDR1 and CDR2: LNHDA and SQIVND (reference sequence). The ends were cut back, 9 bases at V and 2 bases at J, with 19 bases in the middle. The CDR3 length is 16 residues. The CDR3 here is CARIPGVFFTNEKLFF. In DNA form, the CDR3 reads TGTGCCAGAATCCCGGGGGTCTTTTTCACTAATGAAAAACTGTTTTTT.

The gene calls are TRBV6-1 and TRBJ2-7; maybe TRBD1 (5 bases). There are 15 residues in the CDR3. The germline V gene encodes CDR1 MNHNS and CDR2 SASEGT. V was trimmed by 1 base and J by 0 bases, leaving 10 bases between them. Here the CDR3 DNA reads TGTGCCAGCAGTGAAGAGCAGGGCCACTCCTACGAGCAGTACTTC. Its translation is CASSEEQGHSYEQYF.

The chain has TRBV10-1 and TRBJ2-1; TRBD2 matches at 7 bases. With V trimmed by 0 bases and J by 9 bases, 5 bases remained unmatched. The V gene's germline CDR1 is WNHNN and CDR2 SYGVQD (reference sequence). This CDR3 comprises 14 residues. CDR3 sequence (DNA): TGCGCCAGCAGTGAGTCGAACGGCGGGGGTGAGCAGTTCTTC. Amino acid sequence: CASSESNGGGEQFF.

This clone has at least ten counts. The rearrangement uses TRBV4-1 and TRBJ2-1; 7 nucleotides align to TRBD1. Trimming cost V 8 bases and J 5 bases; bases outside gene matches: 9. Germline V CDR1 and CDR2: MGHRA, YSYEKL. The CDR3 covers 14 residues. The chain's CDR3 is CASGETGIDNEQFF. The CDR3 nucleotides read TGCGCCAGCGGTGAGACAGGGATCGACAATGAGCAGTTCTTC.

V and J are TRBV10-3 and TRBJ2-1; 10 bases are a match to TRBD2. Trimming took 6 bases from V and 15 from J; bases not matched to a gene: 8. The germline CDR1 and CDR2 sequences are ENHRY and SYGVKD. CDR3 length equals 12 residues. The CDR3 here is CAIRASGGAGFF. The CDR3 DNA sequence: TGTGCCATCAGGGCGAGCGGGGGGGCTGGGTTCTTC.

The V gene is TRBV11-3, the J gene TRBJ2-3, with unresolved D. Germline-derived CDR1 and CDR2 are SGHNT and YENEEA. The CDR3 extends over 14 amino acids. V shed 5 bases and J shed 0 bases, with 9 bases lying between them. The CDR3: CASSKGASTDTQYF. Here the CDR3 DNA reads TGTGCCAGCAGCAAAGGAGCTAGCACAGATACGCAGTATTTT.

The genes are TRBV10-3 and TRBJ2-7; 8 nucleotides line up with TRBD1. CDR1 ENHRY and CDR2 SYGVKD come from the germline V gene. The V segment lost 0 bases and the J segment 2 bases; nucleotides outside the gene matches: 6. This CDR3 has 16 residues. The CDR3 loop is CAISESTTGQAYEQYF. CDR3 coding DNA: TGTGCCATCAGTGAGTCGACGACGGGACAGGCCTACGAGCAGTACTTC.

V usage is TRBV7-2 and J usage is TRBJ1-2; D is unclear. Germline V CDR1 and CDR2: SGHTA, FQGNSA. Trimming shortened V by 1 base and J by 5 bases, and 8 bases separated the two germline ends. The CDR3 is 13 residues long. In nucleotides, the CDR3 is TGTGCCAGCAGCTTAGGGGGAGGATATGGCTACACCTTC. Translation: CASSLGGGYGYTF.

V is TRBV7-2 and J is TRBJ2-6; D is unresolved. Germline CDR1 is SGHTA and CDR2 is FQGNSA. The V end lost 5 bases, the J end lost 0 bases, and 14 bases lay between the germline ends. This CDR3 comprises 17 residues. The CDR3 DNA reads as TGTGCCAGCAGCCCTTCCGTCCAGGTCTCTGGGGCCAACGTCCTGACTTTC. This encodes CASSPSVQVSGANVLTF. Full variable domain (missing parts from reference TRBV7-2 and TRBJ2-6): GAGVSQSPSNKVTEKGKDVELRCDPISGHTALYWYRQSLGQGLEFLIYFQGNSAPDKSGLPSDRFSAERTGGSVSTLTIQRTQQEDSAVYLCASSPSVQVSGANVLTFGAGSRLTVL.

This clone was seen many times. The chain joins TRBV3-1 (or the pseudogene TRBV3-2) to TRBJ2-7; D is possibly TRBD2 (6 bases). V lost 6 bases and J 4 bases, leaving 7 bases between the germline ends. The CDR3 covers 11 residues. Per the germline V gene, CDR1 is LGHDT and CDR2 is YNNKEL (reference sequence). The CDR3 here is CASSGGYEQYF. The CDR3 nucleotides are TGTGCCAGCAGTGGGGGGTACGAGCAGTACTTC.

The chain recombines TRBV19 with TRBJ2-7; D may be TRBD1 (6 bases). V was cut by 6 bases and J by 0 bases, with 9 bases left in between. The CDR3 is 13 residues long. Germline V lookup: CDR1 LNHDA, CDR2 SQIVND (reference sequence). The CDR3 region is CASSPTGSYEQYF. The DNA for the CDR3 is TGTGCCAGTAGCCCGACAGGCTCCTACGAGCAGTACTTC. The full variable domain, rest sourced from reference TRBV19 and TRBJ2-7, is DGGITQSPKYLFRKEGQNVTLSCEQNLNHDAMYWYRQDPGQGLRLIYYSQIVNDFQKGDIAEGYSVSREKKESFPLTVTSAQKNPTAFYLCASSPTGSYEQYFGPGTRLTVT.

This clone occurred a few times. The V and J genes are TRBV7-2 and TRBJ1-2, with 7 bases lining up with TRBD1. The ends lost 6 bases at V and 3 bases at J; junction bases unmatched: 4. Germline V gives CDR1 SGHTA, CDR2 FQGNSA. This CDR3 comprises 13 residues. The CDR3 sequence is CASSQGVDYGYTF. CDR3 nucleotides: TGTGCCAGCAGTCAGGGGGTCGACTATGGCTACACCTTC.

This clone was seen a few times. The rearrangement uses TRBV5-1 and TRBJ1-6; D is unclear. V was cut by 0 bases and J by 0 bases, with 4 bases left in between. The CDR3 contains 15 residues. CDR1 is SGHRS and CDR2 is YFSETQ in the germline V gene. CDR3 bases: TGCGCCAGCAGCTTGGGGAGCTCCTATAATTCACCCCTCCACTTT. Translating it yields CASSLGSSYNSPLHF.

The chain carries TRBV18 and TRBJ1-5; no reliable D call. The germline CDR1 and CDR2 sequences are KGHSH and LQKENI. The CDR3 is 13 amino acids. V lost 4 bases and J 5 bases, leaving 9 bases between the germline ends. CDR3 loop: CASSLTGDQPQHF. CDR3 DNA sequence: TGTGCCAGCTCACTTACGGGAGATCAGCCCCAGCATTTT.

The chain carries TRBV5-4 and TRBJ2-1; D not certain. This CDR3 contains 13 residues. From germline, CDR1 is SGHNT and CDR2 YYREEE (reference sequence). The ends were cut back, 1 base at V and 5 bases at J, with 7 bases in the middle. CDR3 region: CASSLRADNEQFF. The DNA for the CDR3 is TGTGCCAGCAGCTTGCGTGCAGACAATGAGCAGTTCTTC.

The genes are TRBV6-4 and TRBJ2-6, with D perhaps matching TRBD1 (5 bases). The CDR3 is 18 amino acids. CDR1 is MRHNA and CDR2 is SNTAGT in the germline V gene. With 3 bases removed from V and 4 bases from J, the gap between germline ends came to 19 bases. The CDR3 DNA reads as TGTGCCAGCAGTGATACCGACAGCCCCCCTCGCGGGGCCAACGTCCTGACTTTC. The encoded protein is CASSDTDSPPRGANVLTF.

This chain joins TRBV5-4 and TRBJ1-2; TRBD1 might be the D (6 bases). The CDR3 has 13 amino acids. Trimming pared 4 bases from V and 2 bases from J, leaving 9 bases between. From germline, CDR1 is SGHNT and CDR2 YYREEE (reference sequence). This chain's CDR3 is CASSVDSNYGYTF. DNA for the CDR3: TGTGCCAGCAGCGTGGACAGCAACTATGGCTACACCTTC. Variable domain in full (rest from reference TRBV5-4 and TRBJ1-2): ETGVTQSPTHLIKTRGQQVTLRCSSQSGHNTVSWYQQALGQGPQFIFQYYREEENGRGNFPPRFSGLQFPNYSSELNVNALELDDSALYLCASSVDSNYGYTFGSGTRLTVV.